The rows below give T cell receptor beta chains drawn from one sample of a study of cytomegalovirus exposure and HLA in healthy donors. Clones were read by immunoSEQ multiplex PCR, and TCRdb kept only the in-frame ones, dropping some. The sample contains over 60,000 clones, about 69% of which appear only once. Sequencing used PBMCs. Every receptor here comes from a woman in her thirties in good health and CMV-seronegative. The CDR3 runs from the conserved cysteine through the conserved F or W. D genes are given only for firm matches. Rows give clone size only sometimes, using once, few, many, or a class for an expanded clone.

d_gene,v_gene,j_gene,abundance,CDR3aa,CDR3nt
TRBD2,TRBV10-3,TRBJ2-3,-,CAISEGTSGSPDTQYF,TGTGCCATCAGCGAAGGGACTAGCGGGAGTCCAGATACGCAGTATTTT
-,TRBV7-9,TRBJ1-1,-,CSSSSTRVTGNTEAFF,TGTTCCAGCAGCTCGACCCGGGTCACAGGGAACACTGAAGCTTTCTTT
TRBD1,TRBV5-1,TRBJ2-4,-,CASSRGTGGPMENIQYF,TGCGCCAGCAGCAGGGGGACAGGGGGCCCGATGGAAAACATTCAGTACTTC
-,TRBV7-9,TRBJ1-5,-,CASSPAGQPQHF,TGTGCCAGCAGCCCGGCGGGTCAGCCCCAGCATTTT
-,TRBV5-5,TRBJ2-1,-,CASSLDRHNEQFF,TGTGCCAGCAGCTTGGACAGACACAATGAGCAGTTCTTC
-,TRBV7-9,TRBJ2-3,-,CASSLAGGYGNTDTQYF,TGTGCCAGCAGCTTAGCTGGGGGGTACGGAAACACAGATACGCAGTATTTT
-,TRBV28,TRBJ1-5,-,CASNLKGLLYSNQPQHF,TGTGCCAGCAATCTTAAGGGACTGCTATATAGCAATCAGCCCCAGCATTTT
TRBD2,TRBV6-6,TRBJ2-1,-,CASRRLAGGFGFF,TGTGCCAGCAGGCGCCTAGCGGGAGGTTTTGGGTTCTTC
-,TRBV5-8,TRBJ2-5,-,CASSLRGRLADTQETQYF,TGTGCCAGCAGCTTACGGGGGCGGCTAGCGGACACCCAAGAGACCCAGTACTTC
TRBD1,TRBV7-9,TRBJ1-3,-,CASSSLTGITGNTIYF,TGTGCCAGCAGCTCCTTGACAGGGATCACTGGAAACACCATATATTTT
-,TRBV21-1,TRBJ1-4,-,CASGEGQVNEKLFF,TGTGCCAGCGGAGAGGGACAGGTTAATGAAAAACTGTTTTTT
TRBD1,TRBV27,TRBJ1-1,-,CASSLLGDSPEAFF,TGTGCCAGCAGTTTACTCGGGGACAGCCCTGAAGCTTTCTTT
-,TRBV6-6,TRBJ2-1,-,CASSQTKDEQFF,TGTGCCAGCAGTCAGACAAAGGATGAGCAGTTCTTC
-,TRBV18,TRBJ1-1,-,CASSPGQMNTEAFF,TGTGCCAGCTCACCAGGACAGATGAACACTGAAGCTTTCTTT
TRBD1,TRBV19,TRBJ1-3,few,CASQRDRGSDGNTIYF,TGTGCCAGCCAAAGGGACAGGGGGTCAGATGGAAACACCATATATTTT
-,TRBV10-2,TRBJ2-1,-,CASTSGLGSYNEQFF,TGCGCCAGCACCTCAGGGTTGGGCTCCTACAATGAGCAGTTCTTC
TRBD2,TRBV27,TRBJ2-1,once,CASSLSGSSGQFF,TGTGCCAGCAGTTTGAGCGGGAGTAGTGGGCAGTTCTTC
TRBD1,TRBV6-5,TRBJ2-7,-,CAVRRTGDSYEQYF,TGTGCCGTCAGGAGGACAGGGGACTCCTACGAGCAGTACTTC
-,TRBV2,TRBJ2-7,-,CASSERGKQYF,TGTGCCAGCAGTGAAAGGGGGAAGCAGTACTTC
TRBD1,TRBV19,TRBJ1-5,-,CASSRDREGNQPQHF,TGTGCCAGTTCTCGGGACAGGGAGGGCAATCAGCCCCAGCATTTT
-,TRBV29-1,TRBJ1-2,once,CSVEGGGGYTF,TGCAGCGTTGAGGGAGGGGGAGGCTACACCTTC
TRBD2,TRBV7-3,TRBJ2-5,-,CASSLGSGSGETQYF,TGTGCCAGCAGCTTAGGTAGCGGGAGCGGTGAGACCCAGTACTTC
-,TRBV30,TRBJ1-5,-,CAWSKSGSEPQHF,TGTGCCTGGAGTAAGTCCGGGAGTGAGCCCCAGCATTTT
-,TRBV6-5,TRBJ2-2,-,CASSFPGGANTGELFF,TGTGCCAGCAGTTTCCCCGGGGGAGCGAACACCGGGGAGCTGTTTTTT
-,TRBV5-1,TRBJ2-1,-,CASSYPGLVEQFF,TGCGCCAGCAGTTACCCGGGACTGGTAGAGCAGTTCTTC
-,TRBV2,TRBJ2-7,-,CASSERQTAEQYF,TGTGCCAGCAGTGAGCGACAGACGGCCGAGCAGTACTTC
TRBD2,TRBV20-1,TRBJ2-3,few,CSAVGGGRYF,TGCAGTGCCGTGGGCGGGGGGCGGTATTTT
-,TRBV5-1,TRBJ2-7,few,CASSLEGSGPYEQYF,TGCGCCAGCAGCTTGGAGGGGTCGGGCCCCTACGAGCAGTACTTC
-,TRBV18,TRBJ1-2,-,CASSPDSLANYGYTF,TGTGCCAGCTCACCAGACAGCCTAGCTAACTATGGCTACACCTTC
TRBD1,TRBV4-1,TRBJ1-5,-,CASSPIQGDSNQPQHF,TGCGCCAGCAGCCCTATACAGGGGGACAGCAATCAGCCCCAGCATTTT